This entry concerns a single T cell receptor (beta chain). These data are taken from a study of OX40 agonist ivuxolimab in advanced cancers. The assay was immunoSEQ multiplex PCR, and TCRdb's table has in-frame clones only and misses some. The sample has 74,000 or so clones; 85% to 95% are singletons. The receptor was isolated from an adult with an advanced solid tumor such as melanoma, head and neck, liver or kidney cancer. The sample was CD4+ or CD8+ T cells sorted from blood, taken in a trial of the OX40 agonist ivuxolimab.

In DNA, the CDR3 is TGCAGCGTTGGTTTACGGGGGTCCCAAGAGACCCAGTACTTC. Its protein is CSVGLRGSQETQYF. This chain links TRBV29-1 with TRBJ2-5, with a possible D match to TRBD2 (6 bases). Trimming removed 4 bases from V and 1 base from J, with 13 bases in between. The CDR3 has 14 residues. Germline V gene data show CDR1 as SQVTM and CDR2 as ANQGSEA.